What follows is one T cell receptor beta chain and its context. Its cognate antigen is unknown. Time point in this sample: week 23, last vaccination. In the vaccine, a single dose held 300 ug of the mutant IDH1 20-mer peptide, along with topical imiquimod. The CDR3 consists of 14 residues. Germline V gives CDR1 GTSNPN, CDR2 SVGIG (reference sequence). Trimming removed 3 bases from V and 3 bases from J, with 14 bases in between. This specimen belongs to a study of a mutant IDH1 vaccine in newly diagnosed glioma. Study-level background: Vaccines began 4-6 weeks after radiotherapy alone, or with temozolomide cycles. Findings and limits, study-wide: Shifts in the top peripheral T cell clonotypes seemed unrelated to pseudoprogression. Patients showed vaccine-induced immune responses at a rate of roughly 93%.

Clones were read by immunoSEQ multiplex PCR, and TCRdb kept only the in-frame ones, dropping some. Among about 67,000 clones listed, over 70% were seen once. The receptor was isolated from a man aged 18-30 years with glioma. This chain links TRBV30 with TRBJ1-1, with D hard to call. The input for sequencing was PBMCs, taken from a glioma patient whose treatment included an IDH1 peptide vaccine. Here the CDR3 reads CAWRGTGRHTEAFF. The CDR3 DNA reads TGTGCCTGGAGGGGAACCGGGCGGCACACTGAAGCTTTCTTT.